These T cell receptor beta chains were read from a single sample in a study of T-cell memory formation after mild COVID-19. TCRdb re-analysed the 5' RACE reads in MiXCR, keeping a single row per CDR3 protein. The profile shows fewer than 650,000 distinct CDR3 sequences, about a fifth of them singletons. The specimen sequenced was PBMCs or a T cell subset sorted from them (not recorded which). Receptors were obtained from an adult woman who had mild COVID-19 (a few samples of this study predate the infection). Cell type and time point are not known. Each CDR3 is given with its conserved first and last residue. The D gene is left open where the match is weak. Size tells how often a clone was seen (once, few, many) or the class of an expanded clone, and some rows leave it out.

clone_size j_call cdr3_length v_call d_call cdr3_nt cdr3_aa
few TRBJ1-3 14 TRBV7-8 - TGTGCCAGCACGGACAGTTTGGAGGGAAACACCATATATTTT CASTDSLEGNTIYF
- TRBJ2-7 13 TRBV6-6 - TGTGCCAGCAGCCCCCCCGTCCTCTACGAGCAGTACTTC CASSPPVLYEQYF
- TRBJ2-1 16 TRBV24-1 TRBD2 TGTGCCACCAGTGATTTCAGCGGGAGGGCCTACAATGAGCAGTTCTTC CATSDFSGRAYNEQFF
- TRBJ2-1 16 TRBV12-3/TRBV12-4 TRBD2 TGTGCCAGCAGTTGGGGACTAGCGGGCTCCTACAATGAGCAGTTCTTC CASSWGLAGSYNEQFF
few TRBJ1-1 16 TRBV4-1 TRBD1 TGCGCCAGCAGCCTAACACCGGGACAGCTGAACACTGAAGCTTTCTTT CASSLTPGQLNTEAFF
few TRBJ2-5 23 TRBV12-3/TRBV12-4 TRBD2 TGTGCCAGCAGTTTGGACTCTGGGAGGTGGACTACTAGCGGGAGTAGACTCAAAGAGACCCAGTACTTC CASSLDSGRWTTSGSRLKETQYF
- TRBJ1-5 13 TRBV5-4 - TGTGCCAGCAGCAGAGGGGGGACGCAGCCCCAGCATTTT CASSRGGTQPQHF
- TRBJ2-1 17 TRBV4-2 TRBD2 TGTGCCAGCAGCCAAGAGAGAAGCGGGGGGGCCCGGAATGAGCAGTTCTTC CASSQERSGGARNEQFF
few TRBJ2-3 15 TRBV15 - TGTGCCACCAACTCCCCGTCATCGGGCACAGATACGCAGTATTTT CATNSPSSGTDTQYF
few TRBJ1-6 16 TRBV20-1 - TGCAGTGCTAGGCATGTGGGGCTCGAATATAATTCACCCCTCCACTTT CSARHVGLEYNSPLHF
- TRBJ1-5 12 TRBV20-1 TRBD1 TGCAGTGCTAGACGACAGGGTCAGCCCCAGCATTTT CSARRQGQPQHF
- TRBJ2-1 16 TRBV20-1 TRBD1 TGCAGTGCTCCTCTCAACTCACGGACAGGGGACAGGGAGCAGTTCTTC CSAPLNSRTGDREQFF
few TRBJ2-2 15 TRBV7-2 - TGTGCCAGCAGCCCCCGAGGAGCGAGCACCGGGGAGCTGTTTTTT CASSPRGASTGELFF
- TRBJ2-2 13 TRBV12-3/TRBV12-4 - TGTGCCAGCAGGAAAACGGGCACCGGGGAGCTGTTTTTT CASRKTGTGELFF
few TRBJ2-7 15 TRBV15 - TGTGCCACCAGCAGAGACCCGTCGCCCTCCTACGAGCAGTACTTC CATSRDPSPSYEQYF
- TRBJ2-6 16 TRBV24-1 - TGTGCCACCAGTAATCCGGGGACGGCTGGGGCCAACGTCCTGACTTTC CATSNPGTAGANVLTF
- TRBJ2-3 15 TRBV7-2 - TGTGCCAGCAGCCGCCGAACCCCAAGCACAGATACGCAGTATTTT CASSRRTPSTDTQYF
- TRBJ2-1 13 TRBV12-3/TRBV12-4 TRBD1 TGTGCCAGCAGTGCTGGGACAGGCAATGAGCAGTTCTTC CASSAGTGNEQFF
- TRBJ1-2 13 TRBV12-3/TRBV12-4 - TGTGCCAGCAGTACGGGTCCTTTCCATGGCTACACCTTC CASSTGPFHGYTF
- TRBJ1-2 15 TRBV21-1 - TGTGCCAGCAGCAAAGTAACAGGACGAGTCTATGGCTACACCTTC CASSKVTGRVYGYTF
- TRBJ1-5 15 TRBV10-3 - TGTGCCATCAGTGGGAACAGTAACTCAGGGGAGCCCCAGCATTTT CAISGNSNSGEPQHF
- TRBJ1-2 17 TRBV21-1 - TGTGCCAGCAGCAACGGAGAAACAGGGGGCCATTCCCATGGCTACACCTTC CASSNGETGGHSHGYTF
- TRBJ2-3 18 TRBV24-1 TRBD2 TGTGCCACCACCGGACCGGCAGCGGGGGGTCCCTGGGCAGATACGCAGTATTTT CATTGPAAGGPWADTQYF
few TRBJ2-5 16 TRBV6-5 TRBD1 TGTGCCAGCAGTTACTACAGGGGCTTTTGGGAAGAGACCCAGTACTTC CASSYYRGFWEETQYF
few TRBJ2-1 16 TRBV5-1 - TGCGCCAGCAGCTTGGCCTTAGCGGCCTCCTACAATGAGCAGTTCTTC CASSLALAASYNEQFF
few TRBJ2-5 17 TRBV20-1 TRBD2 TGCAGTGCTAGAGATATGGCGGGAGGGCTTTTGGCAGAGACCCAGTACTTC CSARDMAGGLLAETQYF
- TRBJ2-7 15 TRBV7-8 - TGTGCCAGCAGCTTGGGTAACCCAGGGGTATACGAGCAGTACTTC CASSLGNPGVYEQYF
- TRBJ2-7 14 TRBV29-1 TRBD1 TGCAGCGTCGCAACCGGGACAGGGGCTCGCGAGCAGTACTTC CSVATGTGAREQYF
- TRBJ1-1 12 TRBV7-9 - TGTGCCAGCAGCATACAGGGCACTGAAGCTTTCTTT CASSIQGTEAFF
- TRBJ2-7 17 TRBV4-2 TRBD1 TGTGCCAGCAGCCAAGAGTCGAACAGGGGGTCCTCCTACGAGCAGTACTTC CASSQESNRGSSYEQYF
- TRBJ2-1 18 TRBV5-1 TRBD2 TGCGCCAGCAGCTATCTAGCGGGGGGGCCGAGCTCCTACAATGAGCAGTTCTTC CASSYLAGGPSSYNEQFF
- TRBJ1-5 14 TRBV15 - TGTGCCACCCGGAAAGGTGTCCAGGAGCAGCCCCAGCATTTT CATRKGVQEQPQHF
few TRBJ1-2 13 TRBV24-1 TRBD1 TGTGCCACCAGTGTACCAGGGGGGCCTGGCTACACCTTC CATSVPGGPGYTF
few TRBJ2-7 16 TRBV12-5 - TGTGCTAGTGGTTTGGCCGGAGACATCCGTCCTGACGAGCAGTACTTC CASGLAGDIRPDEQYF
few TRBJ2-4 15 TRBV7-9 - TGTGCCAGCAGCCCCCCTATCCTAGCCAAAAACATTCAGTACTTC CASSPPILAKNIQYF
few TRBJ2-1 11 TRBV12-3/TRBV12-4 - TGTGCCAGCAGTTTAGCGGGAGGAGCGTTCTTC CASSLAGGAFF
few TRBJ2-7 15 TRBV4-1 - TGCGCCAGCAGCCAAGATCCGGGTGGAGCCTACGAGCAGTACTTC CASSQDPGGAYEQYF
few TRBJ2-1 13 TRBV6-6 TRBD2 TGTGCCAGCAGTTACTCCCTGGGTAGCGGGCCTTTCTTC CASSYSLGSGPFF
few TRBJ1-1 14 TRBV29-1 - TGCAGCGTGGCGCGGGGGGGGATGAACACTGAAGCTTTCTTT CSVARGGMNTEAFF
- TRBJ1-3 15 TRBV27 TRBD1 TGTGCCAGCAGTGCGCGACAGGGGTCTGGAAACACCATATATTTT CASSARQGSGNTIYF